A selection of T cell receptor beta chains follows, all from one sample in a study of T cell responses to AZD1222 COVID-19 vaccine. The table came from immunoSEQ multiplex PCR; TCRdb's copy has only in-frame clones and leaves some out. The sample consists of 100,000 to 150,000 clones, about 87% of them appearing once. Sequenced here: peripheral blood, sampled on day 0 of AZD1222 vaccination. These receptors originate from an adult in good health. CDR3s include the opening cysteine and the closing phenylalanine or tryptophan. Fields, in order: J gene, clone size, V gene, D gene, CDR3 DNA, CDR3 protein. The D gene is left open where the match is weak. A clone size is listed for some rows: how often the clone was seen (once, few, many), or a class if it is expanded.

TRBJ1-2,-,TRBV9,TRBD1,TGTGCCAGCAGCGACCCAAGGACAGGCTACTATGGCTACACCTTC,CASSDPRTGYYGYTF
TRBJ1-5,-,TRBV29-1,-,TGCAGCACGGGGGAACCGAATCAGCCCCAGCATTTT,CSTGEPNQPQHF
TRBJ2-3,-,TRBV11-2,-,TGTGCCAGCAGCTTGACTAGTGGTCCGGATACGCAGTATTTT,CASSLTSGPDTQYF
TRBJ2-1,-,TRBV19,TRBD2,TGTGCCAGTAGAAAGAGGGGGACTAGCGGGATGGCTTCCAATGAGCAGTTCTTC,CASRKRGTSGMASNEQFF
TRBJ1-1,-,TRBV6-5,-,TGTGCCAGCACTAACGGAAGGGACACTGAAGCTTTCTTT,CASTNGRDTEAFF
TRBJ2-7,-,TRBV7-9,TRBD1,TGTGCCAGCAGCTTACCTCCGGGACAGGGGGCCGTGCAGTACTTC,CASSLPPGQGAVQYF
TRBJ2-5,-,TRBV28,TRBD2,TGTGCCAGCAGCCCCGGGCTAGCGGAACAAGAGACCCAGTACTTC,CASSPGLAEQETQYF
TRBJ1-6,-,TRBV4-3,TRBD1,TGCGCCAGCAGCCAGGAGACAGGGGGAACCTCACCCCTCCACTTT,CASSQETGGTSPLHF
TRBJ2-4,-,TRBV28,-,TGTGCCAGCAGTCCTGGACACATTCAGTACTTC,CASSPGHIQYF
TRBJ1-2,once,TRBV29-1,TRBD1,TGCAGCGTTGAGGAGCAGGGGGTCTATGGCTACACCTTC,CSVEEQGVYGYTF
TRBJ1-1,-,TRBV19,-,TGTGCCAGTAAGGAGATCCCCTTGAACACTGAAGCTTTCTTT,CASKEIPLNTEAFF
TRBJ2-1,-,TRBV5-1,-,TGCGCCAGCAGGCTTGACGGGGCGAGCTCCTACAATGAGCAGTTCTTC,CASRLDGASSYNEQFF
TRBJ1-4,-,TRBV21-1,-,TGTGCCAGCAGCAAAGCCCACCTGGTTGAGACTAATGAAAAACTGTTTTTT,CASSKAHLVETNEKLFF
TRBJ1-4,-,TRBV4-2,-,TGTGCCAGCAGCCAAGGGGATGAAAAACTGTTTTTT,CASSQGDEKLFF
TRBJ2-7,few,TRBV6-5,TRBD2,TGTGCCAGCAGTTACTCGAGCGGGGGGCTCTCCTACGAGCAGTACTTC,CASSYSSGGLSYEQYF
TRBJ1-3,once,TRBV19,-,TGTGCCAGTAGTCCCGGAAACACCATATATTTT,CASSPGNTIYF
TRBJ1-1,once,TRBV11-2,TRBD1,TGTGCCAGCAGCCCTACAGGGGGTGGCACTGAAGCTTTCTTT,CASSPTGGGTEAFF
TRBJ2-7,-,TRBV11-2,TRBD2,TGTGCCAGCAGCATGAGGACTAGCGGTAACTACGAGCAGTACTTC,CASSMRTSGNYEQYF
TRBJ2-3,-,TRBV5-1,TRBD2,TGCGCCAGCAGCTTGGGGAGTAGCGGGGGGGCCCTTGATACGCAGTATTTT,CASSLGSSGGALDTQYF
TRBJ2-1,-,TRBV14,TRBD2,TGTGCCAGCAGCCGTCTTCCCGGGGGGGCCTCCTTTCCAATGGAGCAGTTCTTC,CASSRLPGGASFPMEQFF
TRBJ1-1,-,TRBV30,-,TGTGCCTGGATCGACAATTTGAACACTGAAGCTTTCTTT,CAWIDNLNTEAFF
TRBJ2-1,-,TRBV3-1/TRBV3-2,TRBD1,TGTGCCAGCAGCCAAGCCGGACAGGGAACGCCGCAGTTCTTC,CASSQAGQGTPQFF
TRBJ1-6,-,TRBV9,TRBD1,TGTGCCAGCAGCGGCTTACCGGGACAGGGGAATTCACCCCTCCACTTT,CASSGLPGQGNSPLHF
TRBJ2-7,-,TRBV19,TRBD1,TGTGCCAGTAGTATTGGGCAGGGGGCATACGAGCAGTACTTC,CASSIGQGAYEQYF
TRBJ1-6,-,TRBV2,TRBD1,TGTGCCAGCAGTGAGACAGGGAGTTATAATTCACCCCTCCACTTT,CASSETGSYNSPLHF
TRBJ1-1,-,TRBV6-5,-,TGTGCCAGCAGGGACGGAAGTTTGAACACTGAAGCTTTCTTT,CASRDGSLNTEAFF
TRBJ1-2,-,TRBV5-5,-,TGTGCCAGCAGCCTAGGACAGAACTATGGCTACACCTTC,CASSLGQNYGYTF
TRBJ1-5,-,TRBV19,-,TGTGCCAGTAGGATGGGGCTAGTCGGTCAGCCCCAGCATTTT,CASRMGLVGQPQHF
TRBJ1-6,-,TRBV18,-,TGTGCCAGCTCACCGGGGACGAATGGACCCCTCCACTTT,CASSPGTNGPLHF
TRBJ1-2,once,TRBV6-5,-,TGTGCCAGCAGTTACTCGGCAGGGACCTATGGCTACACCTTC,CASSYSAGTYGYTF
TRBJ2-5,-,TRBV3-1/TRBV3-2,-,TGTGCCAGCAGCCAAGCATGGGGGACCCAGTACTTC,CASSQAWGTQYF
TRBJ1-3,-,TRBV6-5,TRBD1,TGTGCCAGCAGTTACTCTGGCAGGGGGCTAGGAAACACCATATATTTT,CASSYSGRGLGNTIYF
TRBJ1-4,-,TRBV7-2,TRBD1,TGTGCCAGCAGCTTAGGGGACAGGGCTAATGAAAAACTGTTTTTT,CASSLGDRANEKLFF
TRBJ2-2,-,TRBV7-9,-,TGTGCCAGCAGCTTAGGCACCGGGGAGCTGTTTTTT,CASSLGTGELFF
TRBJ2-1,once,TRBV9,TRBD1,TGTGCCAGCAGCCCTTGGACAGGGGCGGGCAATGAGCAGTTCTTC,CASSPWTGAGNEQFF
TRBJ2-5,-,TRBV19,TRBD1,TGTGCCAGTAGTATCACAGGGGTAGAGACCCAGTACTTC,CASSITGVETQYF
TRBJ2-6,-,TRBV4-2,-,TGTGCCAGCAGCCAAGAGGGAGGAGTGCGCTCCTCTGGGGCCAACGTCCTGACTTTC,CASSQEGGVRSSGANVLTF
TRBJ2-7,-,TRBV2,-,TGTGCCAGCAGGGAGGGTAGCGGAGCCTACGAGCAGTACTTC,CASREGSGAYEQYF
TRBJ2-3,-,TRBV29-1,TRBD2,TGCAGCGGGGGGCTTCGGGGCGGGGGGACAGATACGCAGTATTTT,CSGGLRGGGTDTQYF
TRBJ1-6,many,TRBV3-1/TRBV3-2,-,TGTGCCAGCAGCCAAGTGGGAACAGGAGGATATTCACCCCTCCACTTT,CASSQVGTGGYSPLHF
TRBJ1-4,once,TRBV7-9,-,TGTGCCAGCAGCCTAAGAGGCGGCGACAGCCTCAGGGGAAATGAAAAACTGTTTTTT,CASSLRGGDSLRGNEKLFF
TRBJ2-1,few,TRBV5-1,-,TGCGCCAGCAGCTTGAGGCAGGGGAGCAATGAGCAGTTCTTC,CASSLRQGSNEQFF
TRBJ2-3,once,TRBV21-1,-,TGTGCCAGCAGCAAAACCGGGACTAGCGGGAGACGGCCGGATACGCAGTATTTT,CASSKTGTSGRRPDTQYF
TRBJ2-7,once,TRBV9,TRBD1,TGTGCCAGCAGCGCGGGACAGGGAGTCGAGCAGTACTTC,CASSAGQGVEQYF
TRBJ2-1,-,TRBV2,-,TGTGCCAGCACCCGGAGGTACTACAATGAGCAGTTCTTC,CASTRRYYNEQFF
TRBJ2-7,-,TRBV4-2,-,TGTGCCAGCAGCCAATCTACCGGGGCTTTTTCCTACGAGCAGTACTTC,CASSQSTGAFSYEQYF
TRBJ1-1,once,TRBV19,-,TGTGCCAGTATTGGAGGGCCCGGTGGGAACACTGAAGCTTTCTTT,CASIGGPGGNTEAFF
TRBJ1-1,once,TRBV18,TRBD1,TGTGCCAGCTCACCACAAAAGCCGGGACAGGTCTCCATGAACACTGAAGCTTTCTTT,CASSPQKPGQVSMNTEAFF
TRBJ2-1,-,TRBV5-1,-,TGCGCCAGCAGCAAAGGGACACCTGACTACAATGAGCAGTTCTTC,CASSKGTPDYNEQFF
TRBJ2-6,-,TRBV4-3,TRBD1,TGCGCCAGCAGCCAGCTTCCGGGACAGGGGAGCTCTGGGGCCAACGTCCTGACTTTC,CASSQLPGQGSSGANVLTF
TRBJ1-1,-,TRBV5-4,-,TGTGCCAGCAGCTTGGGAGGGACTGGGGAAGCTTTCTTT,CASSLGGTGEAFF
TRBJ1-1,-,TRBV20-1,TRBD1,TGCAGTCCTTGGACAGGGGTTGAAGCTTTCTTT,CSPWTGVEAFF
TRBJ1-2,-,TRBV6-5,-,TGTGCCAGCGGATTGGAGGGGATCTATGGCTACACCTTC,CASGLEGIYGYTF
TRBJ1-1,-,TRBV11-1,TRBD1,TGTGCCAGCAGCCTGGACAGGGCGATCGCTGAAGCTTTCTTT,CASSLDRAIAEAFF
TRBJ2-7,-,TRBV27,-,TGTGCCAGCAGTTTATCAGGGTCACGCTACGAGCAGTACTTC,CASSLSGSRYEQYF
TRBJ1-2,-,TRBV7-9,-,TGTGCCAGCAGCTTAATCGGAATCGCTGGCTACACCTTC,CASSLIGIAGYTF
TRBJ1-1,once,TRBV5-8,-,TGTGCCAGCAGCGCCCTCGGCTACTCTGAAGCTTTCTTT,CASSALGYSEAFF
TRBJ2-2,-,TRBV27,TRBD2,TGTGCCAGCAGTATCCGGGGGGGATGGTCCGGGGAGCTGTTTTTT,CASSIRGGWSGELFF